This is a list of T cell receptor beta chains from one sample in a study of CD8 T cells in Susac syndrome. One entry per CDR3 protein results from TCRdb running MiXCR on the immunoSEQ multiplex PCR reads. The sample lists under 150,000 distinct CDR3 sequences; approximately 94% were seen once. The source material was CD4+ T cells from PBMCs. These receptors all stem from a human donor with Susac syndrome. The CDR3 runs from the conserved cysteine through the conserved F or W. Fields, in order: J gene, clone size, V gene, D gene, CDR3 protein, CDR3 DNA. D genes are given only for firm matches. Expanded clones are given a class, and other clones once, few, many or no size at all.

>TRBJ2-5|.|TRBV28|.
CASSFRTVETQYF
TGTGCCAGCAGTTTTCGGACAGTCGAGACCCAGTACTTC
>TRBJ2-5|.|TRBV20-1|TRBD2
CSAVRSAGLETQYF
TGCAGTGCTGTCCGATCAGCGGGGTTAGAGACCCAGTACTTC
>TRBJ1-2|once|TRBV29-1|.
CSAGGTAYGYTF
TGCAGTGCTGGAGGGACCGCATATGGCTACACCTTC
>TRBJ2-1|.|TRBV14|.
CASSQPGLLKNEQFF
TGTGCCAGCAGTCAACCGGGACTTCTAAAGAATGAGCAGTTCTTC
>TRBJ2-5|.|TRBV27|.
CASSPRTDARTQYF
TGTGCCAGCAGTCCACGGACCGACGCCAGGACCCAGTACTTC
>TRBJ1-2|.|TRBV6-2/TRBV6-3|.
CASSYDGYGYTF
TGTGCCAGCAGTTACGACGGATATGGCTACACCTTC
>TRBJ1-1|.|TRBV6-5|TRBD1
CASSYAGGQATEAFF
TGTGCCAGCAGTTATGCGGGGGGACAGGCCACTGAAGCTTTCTTT
>TRBJ1-1|.|TRBV9|.
CASSAKQLMNTEAFF
TGTGCCAGCAGCGCGAAACAGCTTATGAACACTGAAGCTTTCTTT
>TRBJ2-7|.|TRBV25-1|.
CASSPRGDSYEQYF
TGTGCCAGCAGCCCGAGGGGGGATTCCTACGAGCAGTACTTC
>TRBJ2-7|.|TRBV7-9|.
CASSTGTPPYEQYF
TGTGCCAGCAGCACGGGGACACCACCCTACGAGCAGTACTTC
>TRBJ1-2|.|TRBV28|TRBD1
CASSAGGNGYTF
TGTGCCAGCAGCGCAGGGGGTAATGGCTACACCTTC
>TRBJ1-4|.|TRBV15|TRBD1
CATSRTGTGSEKLFF
TGTGCCACCAGCAGGACCGGGACAGGGAGCGAAAAACTGTTTTTT
>TRBJ2-3|.|TRBV27|TRBD1
CASNNRGGTQYF
TGTGCCAGCAACAACAGGGGTGGTACGCAGTATTTT
>TRBJ2-5|once|TRBV25-1|.
CASSDRGWGTQYF
TGTGCCAGCAGTGATCGGGGGTGGGGGACCCAGTACTTC
>TRBJ2-1|.|TRBV6-4|.
CASSDSILGHRFF
TGTGCCAGCAGTGACTCGATACTAGGTCATCGGTTCTTC
>TRBJ2-1|.|TRBV29-1|.
CSVAFSRKSLNEQFF
TGCAGCGTTGCGTTTAGTAGGAAGAGTTTGAATGAGCAGTTCTTC
>TRBJ2-7|.|TRBV6-1|TRBD1
CASRRLPGTGGSHEQYF
TGTGCCAGCAGGAGACTACCCGGGACAGGGGGTTCCCACGAGCAGTACTTC
>TRBJ2-6|.|TRBV6-1|.
CASRTGQFSRRPGANVLTF
TGTGCCAGCAGGACAGGACAGTTCAGCCGGAGGCCTGGGGCCAACGTCCTGACTTTC
>TRBJ2-7|.|TRBV9|.
CASSVEDRDFPEQYF
TGTGCCAGCAGCGTAGAAGACCGGGACTTCCCCGAGCAGTACTTC
>TRBJ2-5|once|TRBV2|.
CASGASSGLGETQYF
TGTGCCAGCGGCGCCTCCAGCGGGTTGGGGGAGACCCAGTACTTC
>TRBJ1-4|.|TRBV12-3/TRBV12-4|.
CASSQSDRKNEKLFF
TGTGCCAGCAGCCAATCCGACAGGAAGAATGAAAAACTGTTTTTT
>TRBJ1-5|.|TRBV3-1|.
CASSLTGMGQPQHF
TGTGCCAGCAGCCTTACAGGGATGGGTCAGCCCCAGCATTTT
>TRBJ1-5|.|TRBV27|.
CASSSSDEGRGSLGQPQHF
TGTGCCAGCAGTTCCTCGGATGAGGGGAGAGGAAGTTTAGGTCAGCCCCAGCATTTT